This TCR beta chain was captured in a study of T cell responses to AZD1222 COVID-19 vaccine. General observations from the study: The number of AZD1222 recipients seropositive at baseline was only six.

The repertoire was sequenced with immunoSEQ multiplex PCR; TCRdb's copy has only in-frame clones and lacks some. This table holds approximately 190,000 clones, approximately 87% found once. V lost 2 bases and J lost 4, with 12 bases in between. From germline, CDR1 is GTSNPN and CDR2 SVGIG (reference sequence). The CDR3 is 13 residues long. A word on this clone: Its antigen is undetermined.

The sample was peripheral blood, taken on day 0 of MenACWY control vaccination. The TCR comes from an adult in good health. V usage is TRBV30 and J usage is TRBJ2-7, with D possibly being TRBD1 (6 bases). In nucleotides, the CDR3 is TGTGCCTGGAGTACAGGGAGTAAGTACGAGCAGTACTTC. As protein: CAWSTGSKYEQYF.